These T cell receptor beta chains were read from a single sample in a study of cytomegalovirus exposure and HLA in healthy donors. The repertoire was sequenced with immunoSEQ multiplex PCR; TCRdb's copy has only in-frame clones and lacks some. The sample has fewer than 200,000 clones, roughly 84% seen once. Sequenced input: PBMCs. Receptor source: a man aged 30 to 45 in good health and CMV-seronegative. Both conserved end residues are part of each CDR3. The order of the fields is J gene, clone size, V gene, D gene, CDR3 protein, CDR3 DNA. A D gene is named only where the DNA matches it firmly. A row's size may be missing; if present it is once, few, many or a size class.

TRBJ2-7 . TRBV6-5 . CASTTTGYEQYF TGTGCCAGCACCACGACGGGCTACGAGCAGTACTTC
TRBJ2-1 . TRBV5-1 . CASSLMSVNNNEQFF TGCGCCAGCAGCTTGATGTCAGTAAACAACAATGAGCAGTTCTTC
TRBJ2-3 . TRBV7-6 . CASSLSSSGADTQYF TGTGCCAGCAGCTTATCTTCGTCGGGGGCAGATACGCAGTATTTT
TRBJ1-2 . TRBV2 . CASTLTNNGYTF TGTGCCAGCACCTTGACAAACAATGGCTACACCTTC
TRBJ2-7 . TRBV7-9 TRBD1 CASSSQGAVEQYF TGTGCCAGCAGCTCTCAGGGGGCAGTCGAGCAGTACTTC
TRBJ2-3 . TRBV7-6 TRBD2 CASSLAPTSGEVRVTTDTQYF TGTGCCAGCAGCTTAGCGCCTACTAGCGGGGAGGTCAGGGTCACCACAGATACGCAGTATTTT
TRBJ1-1 . TRBV11-2 TRBD1 CASSITTGPNTEAFF TGTGCCAGCAGCATAACGACAGGGCCGAACACTGAAGCTTTCTTT
TRBJ1-1 . TRBV28 TRBD1 CASSLAEGQHAEAFF TGTGCCAGCAGTTTAGCAGAGGGACAGCATGCTGAAGCTTTCTTT
TRBJ2-1 . TRBV19 TRBD2 CASSMTLGLAGRSGEQFF TGTGCCAGTAGTATGACCCTCGGACTAGCGGGACGCAGTGGTGAGCAGTTCTTC
TRBJ2-5 . TRBV5-5 . CASSYWRQKETQYF TGTGCCAGCAGCTATTGGAGACAGAAAGAGACCCAGTACTTC
TRBJ2-6 . TRBV30 . CAWIGQTGANVLTF TGTGCCTGGATTGGACAGACGGGGGCCAACGTCCTGACTTTC
TRBJ1-4 . TRBV30 TRBD1 CAWRDFGTGNEKLFF TGTGCCTGGAGGGATTTCGGGACAGGAAATGAAAAACTGTTTTTT
TRBJ2-7 . TRBV13 . CASSFDRLTYEQYF TGTGCCAGCAGCTTTGACAGACTTACCTACGAGCAGTACTTC
TRBJ2-3 . TRBV5-8 . CASSLLFGVSTDTQYF TGTGCCAGCAGCTTGTTATTCGGGGTGAGCACAGATACGCAGTATTTT
TRBJ2-7 . TRBV5-1 TRBD1 CASSSPGGWGRNLEQYF TGCGCCAGCAGCTCACCAGGGGGCTGGGGGCGCAATTTGGAGCAGTACTTC
TRBJ2-1 . TRBV5-6 TRBD1 CASSQDRVSYNEQFF TGTGCCAGCAGCCAAGACAGGGTATCCTACAATGAGCAGTTCTTC
TRBJ1-4 . TRBV5-1 TRBD1 CASRPTGVGEKLFF TGCGCCAGCAGACCTACAGGGGTGGGTGAAAAACTGTTTTTT
TRBJ1-1 . TRBV9 . CASSVKAGAYTEAFF TGTGCCAGCAGCGTGAAGGCAGGGGCCTACACTGAAGCTTTCTTT
TRBJ1-3 . TRBV7-9 . CASSPGGSGNTIYF TGTGCCAGCAGCCCGGGGGGCTCTGGAAACACCATATATTTT
TRBJ2-3 . TRBV6-5 . CASSTGSDTQYF TGTGCCAGCAGTACGGGGTCAGATACGCAGTATTTT
TRBJ2-6 . TRBV18 TRBD1 CASSPPSGGLGANVLTF TGTGCCAGCTCACCACCGTCAGGGGGCCTTGGGGCCAACGTCCTGACTTTC
TRBJ2-5 . TRBV29-1 . CSVEPRVSYRETQYF TGCAGCGTTGAACCCCGGGTCTCTTATCGCGAGACCCAGTACTTC
TRBJ1-1 . TRBV11-3 . CASSSTMNTEAFF TGTGCCAGCAGCTCTACTATGAACACTGAAGCTTTCTTT
TRBJ2-1 . TRBV25-1 . CASSETGLNNEQFF TGTGCCAGCAGTGAAACGGGACTCAACAATGAGCAGTTCTTC
TRBJ2-5 . TRBV19 . CASSPSGGETQYF TGTGCCAGTAGCCCGTCCGGAGGAGAGACCCAGTACTTC
TRBJ1-1 . TRBV5-6 TRBD1 CASSVTGGGFTEAFF TGTGCCAGCAGCGTTACAGGGGGCGGATTTACTGAAGCTTTCTTT
TRBJ2-7 few TRBV13 . CASSLGRTGTYEQYF TGTGCCAGCAGCTTAGGCCGGACGGGAACCTACGAGCAGTACTTC
TRBJ2-3 few TRBV7-9 . CASSFVDTQYF TGTGCCAGCAGTTTCGTAGATACGCAGTATTTT
TRBJ1-2 . TRBV25-1 TRBD1 CASRAGGFRYGYTF TGTGCCAGCAGGGCAGGGGGGTTCCGCTATGGCTACACCTTC
TRBJ1-4 . TRBV29-1 . CSGGGDEKLFF TGCAGCGGTGGAGGGGATGAAAAACTGTTTTTT
TRBJ2-1 once TRBV5-4 TRBD1 CASSTGTGECNEQFF TGTGCCAGCAGCACAGGGACAGGGGAGTGCAATGAGCAGTTCTTC
TRBJ1-1 . TRBV5-1 TRBD1 CASSSYFRDREEAFF TGCGCCAGCAGCTCATACTTCCGGGACAGGGAGGAAGCTTTCTTT
TRBJ2-7 . TRBV6-6 . CASTRGLYEQYF TGTGCCAGCACTAGGGGTCTCTACGAGCAGTACTTC
TRBJ1-1 . TRBV2 . CASSPDRGAFF TGTGCCAGCAGTCCCGACCGAGGAGCTTTCTTT
TRBJ2-7 . TRBV6-1 TRBD1 CASPRQGTYEQYF TGTGCCAGCCCAAGACAGGGGACCTACGAGCAGTACTTC
TRBJ2-4 . TRBV5-6 . CASSLATELAKNIQYF TGTGCCAGCAGCTTGGCGACAGAACTAGCCAAAAACATTCAGTACTTC
TRBJ2-7 . TRBV30 . CAWSPGSAYEQYF TGTGCCTGGTCCCCAGGGTCCGCCTACGAGCAGTACTTC
TRBJ1-1 . TRBV19 TRBD1 CASSQDRGGTEAFF TGTGCCAGTAGCCAGGACAGGGGGGGCACTGAAGCTTTCTTT
TRBJ2-5 . TRBV7-6 TRBD1 CASSLGDRQETQYF TGTGCCAGCAGCTTAGGGGACAGACAAGAGACCCAGTACTTC